The present T cell receptor (beta chain) was sequenced within a study of PD-L1 blockade in urothelial cancer. The germline gives CDR1 SGHTA, CDR2 FQGNSA. There are 18 residues in the CDR3. V lost 1 base and J lost 4, with 20 bases in between. Data came from immunoSEQ multiplex PCR; TCRdb stores just in-frame clones and leaves some out. The sample records about 48,000 clones, roughly 86% being singletons. Time point meaning: peripheral blood 6 weeks after treatment start. The chain links TRBV7-2 to TRBJ1-3; TRBD1 is a possible D gene (6 bases). This clonotype was sampled from a man aged 60 to 75 with urothelial cancer. The sequenced sample was PBMCs, obtained around atezolizumab (anti-PD-L1) treatment. This chain's CDR3 is CASSLVPGHDFLGNTIYF. In DNA, the CDR3 is TGTGCCAGCAGCTTAGTACCGGGACATGACTTTCTGGGAAACACCATATATTTT.